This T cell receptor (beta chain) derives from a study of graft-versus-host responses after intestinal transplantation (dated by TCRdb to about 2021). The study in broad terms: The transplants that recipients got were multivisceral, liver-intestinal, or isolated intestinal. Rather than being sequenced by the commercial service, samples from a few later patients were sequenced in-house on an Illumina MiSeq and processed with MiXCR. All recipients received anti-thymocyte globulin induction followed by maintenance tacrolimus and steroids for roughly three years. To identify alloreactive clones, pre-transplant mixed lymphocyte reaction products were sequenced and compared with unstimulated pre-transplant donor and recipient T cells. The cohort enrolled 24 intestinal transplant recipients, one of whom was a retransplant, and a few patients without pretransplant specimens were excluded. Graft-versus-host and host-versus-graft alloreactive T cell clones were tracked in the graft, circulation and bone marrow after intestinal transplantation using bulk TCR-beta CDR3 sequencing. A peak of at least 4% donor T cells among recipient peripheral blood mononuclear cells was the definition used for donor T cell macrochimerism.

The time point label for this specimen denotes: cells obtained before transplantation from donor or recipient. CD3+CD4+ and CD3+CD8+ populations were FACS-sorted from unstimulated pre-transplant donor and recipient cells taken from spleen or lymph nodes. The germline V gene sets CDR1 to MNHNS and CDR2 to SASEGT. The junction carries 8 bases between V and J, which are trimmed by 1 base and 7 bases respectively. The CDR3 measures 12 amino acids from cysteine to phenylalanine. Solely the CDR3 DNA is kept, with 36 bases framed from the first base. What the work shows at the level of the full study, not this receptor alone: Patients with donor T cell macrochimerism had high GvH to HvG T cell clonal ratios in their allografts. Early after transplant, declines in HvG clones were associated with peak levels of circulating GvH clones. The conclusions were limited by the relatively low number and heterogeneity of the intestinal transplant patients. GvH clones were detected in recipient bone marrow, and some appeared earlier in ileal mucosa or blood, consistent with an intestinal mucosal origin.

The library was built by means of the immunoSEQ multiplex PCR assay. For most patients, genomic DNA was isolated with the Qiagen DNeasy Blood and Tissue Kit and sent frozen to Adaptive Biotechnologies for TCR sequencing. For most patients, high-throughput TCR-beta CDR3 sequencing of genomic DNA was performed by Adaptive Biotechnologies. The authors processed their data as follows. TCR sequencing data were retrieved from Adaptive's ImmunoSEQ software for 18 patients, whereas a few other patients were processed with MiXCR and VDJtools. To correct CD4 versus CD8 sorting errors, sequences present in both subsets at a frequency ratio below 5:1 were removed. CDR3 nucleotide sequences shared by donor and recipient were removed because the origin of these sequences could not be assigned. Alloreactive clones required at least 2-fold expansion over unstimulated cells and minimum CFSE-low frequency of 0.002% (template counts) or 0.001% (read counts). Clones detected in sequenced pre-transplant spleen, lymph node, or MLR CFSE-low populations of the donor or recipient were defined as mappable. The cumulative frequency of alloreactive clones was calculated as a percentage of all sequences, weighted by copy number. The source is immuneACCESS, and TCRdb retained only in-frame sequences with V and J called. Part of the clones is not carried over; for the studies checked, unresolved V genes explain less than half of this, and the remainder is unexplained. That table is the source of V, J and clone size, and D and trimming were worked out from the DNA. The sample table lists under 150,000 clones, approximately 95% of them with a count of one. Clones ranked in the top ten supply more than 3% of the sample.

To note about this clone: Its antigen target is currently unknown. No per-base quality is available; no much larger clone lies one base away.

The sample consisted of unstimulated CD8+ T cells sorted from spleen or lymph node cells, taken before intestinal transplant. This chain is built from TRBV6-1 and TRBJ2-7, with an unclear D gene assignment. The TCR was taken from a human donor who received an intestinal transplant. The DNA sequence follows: TGTGCCAGCAGTGAAGTCTCTAGGGAGCAGTACTTC. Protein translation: CASSEVSREQYF.